The 3 T cell receptor beta chains presented below share a single source sample, sequenced in a study of T-cell memory formation after mild COVID-19 (dated by TCRdb to 2020 to 2023). Receptors were amplified or captured by 5' RACE. The sequencing machine was an Illumina NovaSeq 6000. TCRdb took the public reads, trimmed them with fastp at Q25, ran MiXCR for clone calling and kept in-frame beta chains. Each entry is one CDR3 protein sequence, shown with its most common DNA and genes. Within this sample are about 57,000 distinct CDR3 sequences, with more than 9% of them counted one time only. In total, the top ten clones hold about 22% of the sample. The material sequenced was PBMCs or a T cell subset sorted from them (not recorded which). These receptors were taken from a man aged 18 to 29 who had mild COVID-19 (a few samples of this study predate the infection). The sample titles of this study are shuffled in the database, so cell type and time point are left out; the donor was told from shared clones.

This clonotype was counted at least ten times. V gene TRBV7-2 combines with J gene TRBJ2-1; tentatively, D is TRBD1 or TRBD2 (5 bases each). Germline V CDR1 and CDR2: SGHTA, FQGNSA. The CDR3 covers 13 residues. V lost 4 bases and J 4 bases, leaving 8 bases between the germline ends. The CDR3 nucleotides are TGTGCCAGCAGCTGGGACGGTTACAATGAGCAGTTCTTC. Translation gives CASSWDGYNEQFF.

The chain joins TRBV5-1 to TRBJ1-4; no reliable D call. The CDR3 is 14 amino acids. The V end lost 0 bases, the J end lost 5 bases, and 8 bases lay between the germline ends. Germline V gene lookup returns CDR1 SGHRS and CDR2 YFSETQ. Written as DNA, the CDR3 is TGCGCCAGCAGCTTGGTACCGGCGAATGAAAAACTGTTTTTT. Amino acid sequence: CASSLVPANEKLFF.

This clonotype was recorded at least ten times. V is TRBV7-2 and J is TRBJ2-5; 8 positions match TRBD2. There are 14 residues in the CDR3. V was pared by 5 bases and J by 5 bases, with 7 bases of the junction left unmatched. Germline V gives CDR1 SGHTA, CDR2 FQGNSA. CDR3 amino acids: CASSVGGDLETQYF. The CDR3, as DNA: TGTGCCAGCAGCGTCGGGGGGGACCTGGAGACCCAGTACTTC.